The clone carrying this T cell receptor beta chain was detected once. This sample is part of a study of CD8 T cells in Susac syndrome. Reverse transcription used roughly 0.5 to 1 ug RNA and random hexamers. Multiplex PCR with immunoSEQ amplified the TCR beta CDR3 across 54 Vbeta and 13 Jbeta. A single record per CDR3 protein comes from TCRdb applying MiXCR to the immunoSEQ multiplex PCR reads. The sample carries fewer than 85,000 distinct CDR3 sequences, approximately 93% recorded once. CDR1 is SEHNR and CDR2 is FQNEAQ in the germline V gene (reference sequence). V was shortened by 4 bases and J by 6 bases, with 11 bases between the two germline ends. The CDR3 covers 13 residues.

The chain is built from TRBV7-9 and TRBJ2-3, with D perhaps being TRBD1 or TRBD2 (5 bases each). The receptor was isolated from a human donor with Susac syndrome. The sample comprised CD8+ T cells from PBMCs. As DNA, the CDR3 is TGTGCCAGCAGCTCCGACTGGGGGGATACGCAGTATTTT. Residues: CASSSDWGDTQYF.